The 12 T cell receptor beta chains presented below share a single source sample, sequenced in a study of cytotoxic CD8 clonotypes in ibrutinib-treated CLL. Assay: immunoSEQ multiplex PCR; the TCRdb copy retains only in-frame clones and omits some. The sample includes 150,000 to 200,000 clones, around nine tenths of them seen just once. Specimen: PBMCs, collected at disease progression, from a patient treated with ibrutinib. The receptors here all came from a human donor with chronic lymphocytic leukemia.

The genes are TRBV25-1 and TRBJ2-1; weak D call: TRBD2 (5 bases). Germline V gives CDR1 MGHDK, CDR2 SYGVNS. V lost 6 bases and J lost 2, with 11 bases in between. This CDR3 is built from 14 residues. CDR3 in amino acids: CASSSLATYNEQFF. CDR3 sequence (DNA): TGTGCCAGCAGCTCTCTAGCTACCTACAATGAGCAGTTCTTC.

V is TRBV6-1 and J is TRBJ2-7, with D perhaps assigned TRBD1 or TRBD2 (5 bases each). This CDR3 region has 14 residues. Germline-derived CDR1 and CDR2 are MNHNS and SASEGT. V shed 1 base and J shed 2 bases, with 9 bases lying between them. The CDR3 here is CASSEGDLAYEQYF. CDR3 in DNA: TGTGCCAGCAGTGAAGGGGACCTAGCCTACGAGCAGTACTTC.

The chain couples TRBV5-1 to TRBJ1-1, with D hard to call. V gave up 0 bases and J gave up 5 bases, with 14 bases separating them. This CDR3 region has 15 residues. The germline V gene encodes CDR1 SGHRS and CDR2 YFSETQ. CDR3 DNA sequence: TGCGCCAGCAGCTTGGCTCCGATGAGCGGGACTGAAGCTTTCTTT. It yields the protein CASSLAPMSGTEAFF.

V usage is TRBV9 and J usage is TRBJ1-5; D remains ambiguous. The CDR3 is 14 amino acids. V was cut by 6 bases and J by 6 bases, with 16 bases left in between. Per germline, CDR1 SGDLS and CDR2 YYNGEE. In nucleotides, the CDR3 is TGTGCCAGCACCGAAGCGGCCGACGGTCAGCCCCAGCATTTT. It translates to CASTEAADGQPQHF.

This sequence joins TRBV6-1 and TRBJ2-7, with 10 bases fitting TRBD1. V was pared by 4 bases and J by 2 bases, with 5 bases of the junction left unmatched. CDR1 MNHNS and CDR2 SASEGT come from the germline V gene. The CDR3 is made up of 15 amino acids. The CDR3 nucleotides are TGTGCCAGCAGTGGGGACAGGGGCCCTCCCTACGAGCAGTACTTC. Translation gives CASSGDRGPPYEQYF.

The rearrangement links TRBV21-1 to TRBJ1-2; the D call TRBD1 from the table was never checked on the DNA. TRBV21-1 is given as a pseudogene. The CDR3 has 18 amino acids. For the CDR3, the DNA is TGTGCCAGCAGCAAACGGGAAAAGTGGGCAGGGACATGGACTGGCTACACCTTC. Translated, it gives CASSKREKWAGTWTGYTF.

This clone was counted a single time. This chain uses TRBV2 with TRBJ2-7, with TRBD2 matching 7 bases. The CDR3 totals 14 residues. The germline CDR1 and CDR2 sequences are SNHLY and FYNNEI. V trimming: 3 bases; J trimming: 3 bases; junction bases outside the gene matches: 5. DNA of the CDR3: TGTGCCAGCAGTGAGTTAGGGAGGGGCTACGAGCAGTACTTC. Protein: CASSELGRGYEQYF.

This chain connects TRBV7-3 to TRBJ2-5; D is unclear. The germline V and J ends were trimmed by 5 bases and 2 bases, with 15 bases remaining between them. CDR1 and CDR2 from the germline V gene are SGHTA and FQGTGA. The length of the CDR3 is 15 residues. The CDR3 sequence is CASSRANAYQETQYF. The CDR3 DNA is TGTGCCAGCAGCCGCGCCAATGCCTATCAAGAGACCCAGTACTTC.

This clone was seen more than once but under ten times. The chain links TRBV6-5 to TRBJ1-2; D not certain. The V gene lost 6 bases and the J gene lost 6 bases, with 17 bases spanning the gap. The germline gives CDR1 MNHEY, CDR2 SVGAGI. The CDR3 covers 14 residues. CDR3 amino acids: CASRRQSSGDGYTF. The CDR3 nucleotides are TGTGCCAGCAGACGACAATCCTCAGGTGATGGCTACACCTTC.

The rearrangement uses TRBV5-1 and TRBJ2-7; tentatively, D is TRBD1 (5 bases). CDR1 SGHRS and CDR2 YFSETQ come from the germline V gene. The CDR3 has 16 residues. The V end lost 0 bases, the J end lost 3 bases, and 16 bases lay between the germline ends. CDR3 sequence (DNA): TGCGCCAGCAGCTTGGGACAGCAAAGTTCTTACTACGAGCAGTACTTC. Translation gives CASSLGQQSSYYEQYF.

The chain links TRBV2 to TRBJ2-1; D is ambiguous. Germline V lookup: CDR1 SNHLY, CDR2 FYNNEI. There are 14 residues in the CDR3. The ends were cut back, 4 bases at V and 5 bases at J, with 12 bases in the middle. The CDR3 DNA is TGTGCCAGCAGTGTGAAATGGTCTAACAATGAGCAGTTCTTC. It is translated as CASSVKWSNNEQFF.

The V call is TRBV7-2, the J call TRBJ2-3; the D is unclear. The CDR3 sequence is 11 residues long. V lost 6 bases to trimming and J lost 11 bases, with 12 bases between them. CDR1 is SGHTA and CDR2 is FQGNSA in the germline V gene. The CDR3 loop is CASSSSAQQYF. CDR3 sequence (DNA): TGTGCCAGCAGTTCCTCCGCCCAGCAGTATTTT.